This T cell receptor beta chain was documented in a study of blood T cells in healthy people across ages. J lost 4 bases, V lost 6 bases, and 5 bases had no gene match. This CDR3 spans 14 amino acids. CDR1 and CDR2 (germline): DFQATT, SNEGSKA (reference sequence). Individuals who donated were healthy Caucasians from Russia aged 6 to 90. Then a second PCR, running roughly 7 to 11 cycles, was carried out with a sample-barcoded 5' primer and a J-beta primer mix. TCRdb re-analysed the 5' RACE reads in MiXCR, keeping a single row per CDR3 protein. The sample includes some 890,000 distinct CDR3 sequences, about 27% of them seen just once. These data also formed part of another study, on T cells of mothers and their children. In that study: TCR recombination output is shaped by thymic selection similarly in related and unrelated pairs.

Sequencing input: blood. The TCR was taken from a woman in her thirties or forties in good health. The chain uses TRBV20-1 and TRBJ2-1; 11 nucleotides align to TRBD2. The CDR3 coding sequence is TGCAGTGCAACTAGCGGGGGAGTGTACAATGAGCAGTTCTTC. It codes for CSATSGGVYNEQFF.